This T cell receptor beta chain is drawn from a study of cytomegalovirus exposure and HLA in healthy donors. Whole-study findings and limits: In the 130 or so validation repertoires, a later analysis found that first-cohort TCR clusters tended to co-occur.

Germline CDR1 reads MNHEY; CDR2 reads SVGAGI. The CDR3 is 14 residues long. Trimming at V came to 6 bases and at J to 10 bases, leaving 8 bases not matched to a gene. Here immunoSEQ multiplex PCR was the method, and the copy in TCRdb shows in-frame clones only, minus some. The table has some 220,000 clones, approximately 90% seen once. About this clone itself: The antigen remains undetermined.

J is TRBJ2-1 and V is TRBV6-5, with TRBD1 matching over 11 bases. Specimen: PBMCs. This sequence originates from a woman in her late teens or twenties in good health and CMV-seronegative. CDR3 residues: CASRYGQGATEQFF. The CDR3, as DNA: TGTGCCAGCAGGTACGGACAGGGGGCAACCGAGCAGTTCTTC.